This TCR beta chain was recorded in a study of T cells after yellow fever vaccination. Regarding the study as a whole: The secondary T-cell response peaked on day 5, not day 15, but was weaker.

TCRdb re-analysed the 5' RACE reads in MiXCR, keeping a single row per CDR3 protein. The data contain about 60,000 distinct CDR3 sequences, more than 5.5% of them singletons. This clonotype occurred many times. Its antigen is unidentified. The receptor's source is a man in his late teens or twenties who received the YFV17D yellow fever vaccine. Sequenced here: CD8+ T cells sorted from PBMCs, sampled on the day of the first yellow fever vaccination.

DNA for the CDR3: TGTGCCAGCGGGGCGGGGGCGTACTATGGCTACACCTTC. It codes for CASGAGAYYGYTF. The V gene is TRBV12-3 or TRBV12-4, the J gene TRBJ1-2, with D tentatively TRBD1 (6 bases). Trimming took 8 bases from V and 3 from J, leaving 13 bases between them. The CDR3 is 13 residues long.